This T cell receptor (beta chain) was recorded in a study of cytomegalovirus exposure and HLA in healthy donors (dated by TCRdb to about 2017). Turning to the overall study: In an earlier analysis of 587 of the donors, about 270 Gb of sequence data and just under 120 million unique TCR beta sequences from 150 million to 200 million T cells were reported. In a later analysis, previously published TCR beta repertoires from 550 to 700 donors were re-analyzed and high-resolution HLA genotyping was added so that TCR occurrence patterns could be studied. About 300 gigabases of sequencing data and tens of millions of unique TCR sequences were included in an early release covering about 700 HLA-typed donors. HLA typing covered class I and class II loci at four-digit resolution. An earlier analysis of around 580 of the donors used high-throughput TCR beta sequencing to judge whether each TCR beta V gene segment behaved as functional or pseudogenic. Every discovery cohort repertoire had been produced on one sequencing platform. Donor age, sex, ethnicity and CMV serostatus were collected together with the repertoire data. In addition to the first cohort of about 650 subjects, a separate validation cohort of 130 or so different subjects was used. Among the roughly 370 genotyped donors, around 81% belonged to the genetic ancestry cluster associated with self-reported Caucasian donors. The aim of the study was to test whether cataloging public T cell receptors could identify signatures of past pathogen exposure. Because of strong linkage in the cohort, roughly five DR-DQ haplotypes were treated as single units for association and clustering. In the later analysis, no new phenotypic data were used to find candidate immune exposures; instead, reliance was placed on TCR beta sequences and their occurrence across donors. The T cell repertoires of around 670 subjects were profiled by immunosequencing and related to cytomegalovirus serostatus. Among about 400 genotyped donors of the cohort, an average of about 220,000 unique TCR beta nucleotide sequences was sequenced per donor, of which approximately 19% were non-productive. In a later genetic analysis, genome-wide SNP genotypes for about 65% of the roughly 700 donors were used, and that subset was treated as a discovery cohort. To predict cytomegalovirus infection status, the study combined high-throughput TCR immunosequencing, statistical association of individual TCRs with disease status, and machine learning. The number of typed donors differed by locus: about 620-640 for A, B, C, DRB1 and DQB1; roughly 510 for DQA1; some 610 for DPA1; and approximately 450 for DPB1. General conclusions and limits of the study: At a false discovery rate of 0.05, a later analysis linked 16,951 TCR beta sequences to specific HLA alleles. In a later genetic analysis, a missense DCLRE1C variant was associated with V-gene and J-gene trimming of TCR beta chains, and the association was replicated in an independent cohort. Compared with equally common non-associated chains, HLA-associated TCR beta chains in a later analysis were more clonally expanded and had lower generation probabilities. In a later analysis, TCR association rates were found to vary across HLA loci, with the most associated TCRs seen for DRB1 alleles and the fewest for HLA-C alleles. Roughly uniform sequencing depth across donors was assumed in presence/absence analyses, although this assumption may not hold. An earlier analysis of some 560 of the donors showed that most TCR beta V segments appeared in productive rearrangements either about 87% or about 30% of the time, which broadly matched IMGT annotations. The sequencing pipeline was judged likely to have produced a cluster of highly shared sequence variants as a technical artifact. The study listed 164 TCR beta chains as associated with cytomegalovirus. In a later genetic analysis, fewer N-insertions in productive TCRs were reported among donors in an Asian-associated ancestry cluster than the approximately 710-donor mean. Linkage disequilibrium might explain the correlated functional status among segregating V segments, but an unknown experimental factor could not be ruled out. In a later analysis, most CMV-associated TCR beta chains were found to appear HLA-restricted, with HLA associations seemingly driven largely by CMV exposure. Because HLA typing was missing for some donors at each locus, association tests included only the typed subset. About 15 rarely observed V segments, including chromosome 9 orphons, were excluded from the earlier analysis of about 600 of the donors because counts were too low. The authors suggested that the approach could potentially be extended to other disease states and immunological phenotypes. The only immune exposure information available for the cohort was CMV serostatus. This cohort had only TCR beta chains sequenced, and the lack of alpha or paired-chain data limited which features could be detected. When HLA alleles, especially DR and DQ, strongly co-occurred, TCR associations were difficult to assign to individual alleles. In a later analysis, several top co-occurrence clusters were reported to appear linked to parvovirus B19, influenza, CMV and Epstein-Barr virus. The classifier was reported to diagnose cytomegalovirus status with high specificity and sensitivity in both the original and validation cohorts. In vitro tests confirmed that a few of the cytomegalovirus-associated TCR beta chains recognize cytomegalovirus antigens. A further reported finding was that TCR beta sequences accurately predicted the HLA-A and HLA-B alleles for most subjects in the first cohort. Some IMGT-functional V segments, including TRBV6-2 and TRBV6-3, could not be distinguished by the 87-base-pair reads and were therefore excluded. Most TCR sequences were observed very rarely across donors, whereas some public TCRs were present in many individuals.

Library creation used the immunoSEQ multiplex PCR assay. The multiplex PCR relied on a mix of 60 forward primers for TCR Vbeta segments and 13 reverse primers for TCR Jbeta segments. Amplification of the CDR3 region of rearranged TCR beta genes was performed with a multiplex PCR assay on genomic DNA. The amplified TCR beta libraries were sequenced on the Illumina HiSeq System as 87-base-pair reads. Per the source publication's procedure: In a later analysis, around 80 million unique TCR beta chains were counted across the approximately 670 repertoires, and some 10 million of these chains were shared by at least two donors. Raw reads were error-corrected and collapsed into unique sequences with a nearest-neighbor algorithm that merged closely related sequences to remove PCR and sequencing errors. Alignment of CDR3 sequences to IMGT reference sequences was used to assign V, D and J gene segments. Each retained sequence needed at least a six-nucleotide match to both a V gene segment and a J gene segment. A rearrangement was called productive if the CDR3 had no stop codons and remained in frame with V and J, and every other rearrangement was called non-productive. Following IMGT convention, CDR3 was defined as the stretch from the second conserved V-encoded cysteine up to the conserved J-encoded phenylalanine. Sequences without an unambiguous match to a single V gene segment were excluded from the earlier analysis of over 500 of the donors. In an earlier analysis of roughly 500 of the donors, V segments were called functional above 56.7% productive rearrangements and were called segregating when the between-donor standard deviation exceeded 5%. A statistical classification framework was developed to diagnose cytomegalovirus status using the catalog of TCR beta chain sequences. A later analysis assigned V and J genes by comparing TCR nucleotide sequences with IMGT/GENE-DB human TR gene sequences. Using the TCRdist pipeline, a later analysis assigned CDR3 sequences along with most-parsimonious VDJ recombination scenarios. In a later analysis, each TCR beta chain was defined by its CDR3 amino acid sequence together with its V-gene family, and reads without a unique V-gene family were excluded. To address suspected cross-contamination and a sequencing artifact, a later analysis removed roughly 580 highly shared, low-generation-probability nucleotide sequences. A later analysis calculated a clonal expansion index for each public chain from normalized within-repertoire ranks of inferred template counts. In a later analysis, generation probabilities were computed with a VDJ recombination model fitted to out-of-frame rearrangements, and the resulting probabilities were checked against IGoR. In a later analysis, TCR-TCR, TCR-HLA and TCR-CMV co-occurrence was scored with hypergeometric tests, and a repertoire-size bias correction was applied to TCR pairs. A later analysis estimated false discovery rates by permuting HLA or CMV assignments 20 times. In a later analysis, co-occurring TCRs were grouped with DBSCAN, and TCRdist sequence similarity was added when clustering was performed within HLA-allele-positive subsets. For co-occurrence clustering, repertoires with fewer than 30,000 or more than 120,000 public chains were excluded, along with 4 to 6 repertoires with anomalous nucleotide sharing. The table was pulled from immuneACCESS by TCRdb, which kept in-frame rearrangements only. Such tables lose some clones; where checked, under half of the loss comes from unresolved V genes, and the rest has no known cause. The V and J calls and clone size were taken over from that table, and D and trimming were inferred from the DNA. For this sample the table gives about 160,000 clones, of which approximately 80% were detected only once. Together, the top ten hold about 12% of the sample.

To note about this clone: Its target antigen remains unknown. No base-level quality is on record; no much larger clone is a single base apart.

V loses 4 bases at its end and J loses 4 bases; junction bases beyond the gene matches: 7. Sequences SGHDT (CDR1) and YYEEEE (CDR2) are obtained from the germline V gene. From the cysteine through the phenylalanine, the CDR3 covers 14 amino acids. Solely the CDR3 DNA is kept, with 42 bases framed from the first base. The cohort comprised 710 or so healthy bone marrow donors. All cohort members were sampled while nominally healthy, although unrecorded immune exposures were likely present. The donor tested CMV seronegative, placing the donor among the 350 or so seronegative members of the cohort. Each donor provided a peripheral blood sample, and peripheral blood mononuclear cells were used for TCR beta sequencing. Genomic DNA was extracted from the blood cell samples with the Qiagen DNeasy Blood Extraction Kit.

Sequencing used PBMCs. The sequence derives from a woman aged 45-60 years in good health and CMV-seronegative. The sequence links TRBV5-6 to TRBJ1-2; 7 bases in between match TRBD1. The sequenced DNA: TGTGCCAGCAGCCCAGGGGGGTCGGTCTATGGCTACACCTTC. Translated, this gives CASSPGGSVYGYTF.